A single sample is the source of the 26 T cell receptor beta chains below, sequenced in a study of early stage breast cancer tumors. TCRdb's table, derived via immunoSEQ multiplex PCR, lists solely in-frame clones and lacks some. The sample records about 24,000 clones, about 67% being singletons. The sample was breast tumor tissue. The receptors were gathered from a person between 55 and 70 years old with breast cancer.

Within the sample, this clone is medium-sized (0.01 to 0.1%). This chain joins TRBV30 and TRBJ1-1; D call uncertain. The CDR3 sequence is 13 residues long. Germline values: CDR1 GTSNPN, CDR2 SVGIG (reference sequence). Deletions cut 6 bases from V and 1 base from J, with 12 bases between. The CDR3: CACRVAQNTEAFF. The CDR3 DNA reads TGTGCCTGTCGGGTGGCTCAGAACACTGAAGCTTTCTTT.

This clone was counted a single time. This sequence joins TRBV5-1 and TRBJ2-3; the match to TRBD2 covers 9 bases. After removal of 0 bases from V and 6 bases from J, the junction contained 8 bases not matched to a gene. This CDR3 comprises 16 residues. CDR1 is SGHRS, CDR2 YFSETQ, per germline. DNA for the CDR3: TGCGCCAGCAGCTTGGGTGGTAGCGGGAGATTCGATACGCAGTATTTT. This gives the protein CASSLGGSGRFDTQYF.

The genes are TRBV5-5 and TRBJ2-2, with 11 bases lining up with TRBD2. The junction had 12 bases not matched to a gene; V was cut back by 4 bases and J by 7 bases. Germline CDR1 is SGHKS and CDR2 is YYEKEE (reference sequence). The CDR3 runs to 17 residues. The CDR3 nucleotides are TGTGCCAGCAGCCTTGTAGCGGGAGGGCCCTCGGACGGGGAGCTGTTTTTT. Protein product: CASSLVAGGPSDGELFF.

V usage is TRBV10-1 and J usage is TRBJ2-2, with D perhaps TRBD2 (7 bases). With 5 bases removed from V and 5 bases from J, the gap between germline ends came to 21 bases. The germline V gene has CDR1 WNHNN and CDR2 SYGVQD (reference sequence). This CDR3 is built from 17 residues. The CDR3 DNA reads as TGCGCCAGCAGTTGGAAGGGGGGCACTAGCGTAACCGGGGAGCTGTTTTTT. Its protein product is CASSWKGGTSVTGELFF.

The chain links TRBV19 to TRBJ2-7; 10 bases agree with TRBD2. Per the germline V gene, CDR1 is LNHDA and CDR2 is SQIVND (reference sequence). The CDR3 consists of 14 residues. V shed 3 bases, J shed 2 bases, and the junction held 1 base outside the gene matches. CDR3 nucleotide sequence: TGTGCCAGTAGTATCAGCGGGAGGGCCTACGAGCAGTACTTC. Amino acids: CASSISGRAYEQYF.

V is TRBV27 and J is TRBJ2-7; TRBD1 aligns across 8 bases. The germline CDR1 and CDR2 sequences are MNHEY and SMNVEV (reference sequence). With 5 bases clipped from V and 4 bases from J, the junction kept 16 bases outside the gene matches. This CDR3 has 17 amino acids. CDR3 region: CASSPYLLRQGRYEQYF. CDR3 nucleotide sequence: TGTGCCAGCAGTCCATATCTGCTTCGACAGGGGAGGTACGAGCAGTACTTC.

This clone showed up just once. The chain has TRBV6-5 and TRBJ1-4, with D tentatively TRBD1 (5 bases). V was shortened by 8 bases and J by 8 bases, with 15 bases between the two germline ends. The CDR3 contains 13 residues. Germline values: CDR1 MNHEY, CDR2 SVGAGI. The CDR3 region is CASGARPSEKLFF. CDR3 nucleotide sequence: TGTGCCAGCGGGGCCAGACCATCCGAAAAACTGTTTTTT.

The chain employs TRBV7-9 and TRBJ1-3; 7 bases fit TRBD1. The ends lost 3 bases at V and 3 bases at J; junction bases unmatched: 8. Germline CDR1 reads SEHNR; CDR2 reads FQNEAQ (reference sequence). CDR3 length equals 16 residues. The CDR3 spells CASSFGGGSDGNTIYF. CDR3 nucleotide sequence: TGTGCCAGCAGCTTCGGAGGGGGCAGCGATGGAAACACCATATATTTT.

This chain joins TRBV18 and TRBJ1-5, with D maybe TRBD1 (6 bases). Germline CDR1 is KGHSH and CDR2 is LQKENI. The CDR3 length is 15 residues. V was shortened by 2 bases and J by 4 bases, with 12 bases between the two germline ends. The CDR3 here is CASSPGGIGNQPQHF. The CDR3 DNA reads TGTGCCAGCTCACCAGGGGGCATTGGGAATCAGCCCCAGCATTTT.

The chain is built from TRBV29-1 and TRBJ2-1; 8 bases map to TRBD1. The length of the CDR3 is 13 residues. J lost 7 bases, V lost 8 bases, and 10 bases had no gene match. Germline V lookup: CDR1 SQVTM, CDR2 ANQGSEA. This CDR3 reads CSSSGQVKNEQFF. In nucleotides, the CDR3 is TGCAGCTCTTCGGGACAGGTTAAGAATGAGCAGTTCTTC.

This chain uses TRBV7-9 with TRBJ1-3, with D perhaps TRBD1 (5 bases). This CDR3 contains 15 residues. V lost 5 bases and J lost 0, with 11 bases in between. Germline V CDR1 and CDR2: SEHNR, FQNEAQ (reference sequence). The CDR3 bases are TGTGCCAGCAGCCTCCCCGACAGCTCTGGAAACACCATATATTTT. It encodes CASSLPDSSGNTIYF.

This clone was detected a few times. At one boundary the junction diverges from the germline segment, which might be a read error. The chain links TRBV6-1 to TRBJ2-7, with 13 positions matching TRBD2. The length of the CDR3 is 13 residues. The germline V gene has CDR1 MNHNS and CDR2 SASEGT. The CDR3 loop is CASSDPGLAGPSF. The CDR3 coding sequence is TGTGCCAGCAGTGACCCGGGACTAGCGGGACCCTCCTTC.

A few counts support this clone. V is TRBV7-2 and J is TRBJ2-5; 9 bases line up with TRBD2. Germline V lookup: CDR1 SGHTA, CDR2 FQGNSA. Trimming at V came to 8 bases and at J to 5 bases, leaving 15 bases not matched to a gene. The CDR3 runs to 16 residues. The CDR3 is CASGAGGTRRRETQYF. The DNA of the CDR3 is TGTGCCAGCGGAGCGGGAGGAACCCGGAGGAGGGAGACCCAGTACTTC.

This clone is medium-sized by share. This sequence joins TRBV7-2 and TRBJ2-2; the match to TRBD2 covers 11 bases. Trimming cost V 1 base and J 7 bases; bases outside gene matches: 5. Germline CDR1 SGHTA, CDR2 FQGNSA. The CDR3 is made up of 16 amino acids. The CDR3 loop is CASSLGLAGGRGELFF. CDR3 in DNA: TGTGCCAGCAGCTTAGGCCTAGCGGGAGGTCGCGGGGAGCTGTTTTTT.

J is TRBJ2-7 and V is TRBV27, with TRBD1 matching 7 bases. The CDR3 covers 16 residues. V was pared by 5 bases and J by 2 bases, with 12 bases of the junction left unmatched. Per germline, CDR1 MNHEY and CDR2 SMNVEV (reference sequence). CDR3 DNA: TGTGCCAGCAGTGCAGCCGGGACAGACAATACCTACGAGCAGTACTTC. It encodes CASSAAGTDNTYEQYF.

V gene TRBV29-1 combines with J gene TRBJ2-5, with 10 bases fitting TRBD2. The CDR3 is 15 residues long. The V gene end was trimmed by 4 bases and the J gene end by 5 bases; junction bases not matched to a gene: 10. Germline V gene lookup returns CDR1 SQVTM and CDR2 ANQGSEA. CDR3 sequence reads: CSVALLAGVDETQYF. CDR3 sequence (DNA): TGCAGCGTTGCCCTGCTAGCGGGAGTAGATGAGACCCAGTACTTC.

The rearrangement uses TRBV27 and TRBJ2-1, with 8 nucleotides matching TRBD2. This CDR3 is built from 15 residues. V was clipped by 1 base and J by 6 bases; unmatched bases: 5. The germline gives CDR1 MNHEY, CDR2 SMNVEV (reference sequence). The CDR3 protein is CASSLFGGRPNEQFF. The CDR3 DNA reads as TGTGCCAGCAGTTTATTTGGCGGGAGGCCCAATGAGCAGTTCTTC.

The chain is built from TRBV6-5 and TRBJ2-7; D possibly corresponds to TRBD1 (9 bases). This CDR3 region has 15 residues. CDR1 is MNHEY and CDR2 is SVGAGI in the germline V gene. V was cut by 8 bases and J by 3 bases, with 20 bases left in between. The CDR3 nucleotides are TGTGCCAGCCAACGGGGGGGGGACAGGGTCTACGAGCAGTACTTC. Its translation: CASQRGGDRVYEQYF.

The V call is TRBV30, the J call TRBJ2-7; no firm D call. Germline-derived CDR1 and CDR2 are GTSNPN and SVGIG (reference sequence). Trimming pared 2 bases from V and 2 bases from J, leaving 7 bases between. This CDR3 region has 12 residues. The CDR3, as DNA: TGTGCCTGGAGTTATGCAGCCTACGAGCAGTACTTC. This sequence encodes CAWSYAAYEQYF.

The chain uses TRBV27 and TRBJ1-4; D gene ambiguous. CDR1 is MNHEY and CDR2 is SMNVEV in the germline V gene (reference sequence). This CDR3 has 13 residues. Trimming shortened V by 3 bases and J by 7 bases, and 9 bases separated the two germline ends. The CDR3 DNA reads TGTGCCAGCAGTTTGCGGCATTCTGAAAAACTGTTTTTT. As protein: CASSLRHSEKLFF.

The chain's CDR3 is CASSPPTQQETQYF. For the CDR3, the DNA is TGTGCCAGCAGCCCTCCGACACAGCAAGAGACCCAGTACTTC. V usage is TRBV5-6 and J usage is TRBJ2-5; the D is unclear. The germline gives CDR1 SGHDT, CDR2 YYEEEE. There are 14 residues in the CDR3. V was shortened by 4 bases and J by 2 bases, with 12 bases between the two germline ends.

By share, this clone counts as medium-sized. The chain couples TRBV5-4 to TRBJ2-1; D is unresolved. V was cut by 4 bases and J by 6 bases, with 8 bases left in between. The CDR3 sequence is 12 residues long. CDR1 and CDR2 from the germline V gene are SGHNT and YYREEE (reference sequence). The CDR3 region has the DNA TGTGCCAGCAGCCATAGCCCCAATGAGCAGTTCTTC. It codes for CASSHSPNEQFF.

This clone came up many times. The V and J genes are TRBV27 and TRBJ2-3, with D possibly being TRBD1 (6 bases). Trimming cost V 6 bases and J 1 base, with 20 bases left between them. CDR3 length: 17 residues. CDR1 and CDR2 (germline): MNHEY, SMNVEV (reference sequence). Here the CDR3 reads CASRGSWGNRGTDTQYF. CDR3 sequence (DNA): TGTGCCAGCAGGGGAAGTTGGGGGAACAGGGGCACAGATACGCAGTATTTT.

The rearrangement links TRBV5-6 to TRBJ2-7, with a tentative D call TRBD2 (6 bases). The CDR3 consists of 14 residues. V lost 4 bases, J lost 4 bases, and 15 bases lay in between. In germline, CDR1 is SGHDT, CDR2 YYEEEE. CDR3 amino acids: CASSQLVLAYEQYF. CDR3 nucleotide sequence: TGTGCCAGCAGCCAGTTGGTGCTAGCGTACGAGCAGTACTTC.

CDR3 coding DNA: TGTGCCAGTAGTATAGATGTTAGTTTGCCGGGCGAGCAGTACTTC. Translated, it gives CASSIDVSLPGEQYF. The rearrangement links TRBV19 to TRBJ2-7, with D unresolved. V was shortened by 0 bases and J by 6 bases, with 15 bases between the two germline ends. Germline assignment: CDR1 LNHDA and CDR2 SQIVND (reference sequence). The CDR3 runs to 15 residues.

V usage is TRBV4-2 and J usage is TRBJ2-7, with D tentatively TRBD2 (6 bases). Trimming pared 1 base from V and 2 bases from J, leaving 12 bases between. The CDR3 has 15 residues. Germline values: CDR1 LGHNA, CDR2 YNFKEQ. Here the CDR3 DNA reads TGTGCCAGCAGCCAAGGGGCGGGGAGCACCTACGAGCAGTACTTC. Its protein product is CASSQGAGSTYEQYF.